The 13 T cell receptor beta chains listed next were all sequenced from one sample in a study of metastatic and nonmetastatic thyroid tumors. All patients were untreated before thyroid surgery. TCRdb reanalyzed the PCR reads with MiXCR. The sample consists of 8,000 or so clones, 25% to 30% of them appearing once. Sequencing input: adjacent normal tissue. These receptors came from a female donor with papillary thyroid cancer or a benign thyroid nodule (not recorded which). Some clones in this sample may be carry-over from other donors' samples.

This clone was detected a few times. The gene calls are TRBV2 and TRBJ1-2; tentative D call: TRBD1 (5 bases). The CDR3 is 14 residues long. The V end lost 4 bases, the J end lost 9 bases, and 18 bases lay between the germline ends. Per the germline V gene, CDR1 is SNHLY and CDR2 is FYNNEI. The DNA for the CDR3 is TGTGCCAGCAGTGGACAGTTCGATATAGATAGCTACACCTTC. It encodes CASSGQFDIDSYTF. The full variable domain, completed using reference TRBV2 and TRBJ1-2, is EPEVTQTPSHQVTQMGQEVILRCVPISNHLYFYWYRQILGQKVEFLVSFYNNEISEKSEIFDDQFSVERPDGSNFTLKIRSTKLEDSAMYFCASSGQFDIDSYTFGSGTRLTVV.

This clone appeared a few times. V gene TRBV10-2 combines with J gene TRBJ1-1; possibly TRBD1 for D (5 bases). Germline loops: CDR1 WSHSY, CDR2 SAAADI. There are 15 residues in the CDR3. V lost 6 bases, J lost 4 bases, and 18 bases lay in between. The CDR3 region is CASRRRGGELTEAFF. In DNA, the CDR3 is TGCGCCAGCAGGCGTCGGGGAGGGGAACTCACTGAAGCTTTCTTT.

Turning to this clone: At one of its ends the junction is not consistent with the germline gene, which may arise from a read error. J is TRBJ2-6 and V is TRBV6-5; possibly TRBD1 for D (6 bases). This CDR3 has 15 residues. Germline V gives CDR1 MNHEY, CDR2 SVGAGI. CDR3 sequence: CASSYGTTWANVLTF. CDR3 DNA: TGCGCCAGCAGTTACGGGACAACCTGGGCCAACGTCCTGACTTTC.

This clone was picked up many times. The V gene is TRBV18, the J gene TRBJ2-3; tentatively, D is TRBD1 (5 bases). The CDR3 is made up of 14 amino acids. Deletions cut 4 bases from V and 3 bases from J, with 11 bases between. CDR1 and CDR2 (germline): KGHSH, LQKENI. CDR3 sequence reads: CASSLRQRTDTQYF. As DNA, the CDR3 is TGTGCCAGCTCACTAAGACAGAGAACAGATACGCAGTATTTT.

This clone was detected only a few times. Other nucleotide sequences from this sample produce the same CDR3. The rearrangement joins TRBV6-1 to TRBJ2-7; a possible D gene is TRBD2 (5 bases). The V end lost 7 bases, the J end lost 7 bases, and 20 bases lay between the germline ends. The CDR3 covers 14 residues. Germline loops: CDR1 MNHNS, CDR2 SASEGT. DNA of the CDR3: TGTGCCAGCACATCCATAGGACGGCAGCGGGAGCAGTACTTC. Amino acid sequence: CASTSIGRQREQYF.

The sample holds a few counts of this clone. This rearrangement joins TRBV27 to TRBJ2-7, with TRBD2 matching 7 bases. The CDR3 runs 14 residues. V gave up 5 bases and J gave up 2 bases; unmatched junction bases: 6. Germline V lookup: CDR1 MNHEY, CDR2 SMNVEV (reference sequence). CDR3 sequence reads: CASSPVGGAYEQYF. For the CDR3, the DNA is TGTGCCAGCAGTCCGGTGGGGGGGGCCTACGAGCAGTACTTC.

This clone was recorded at least ten times. V usage is TRBV20-1 and J usage is TRBJ2-1, with TRBD2 as a possible D gene (5 bases). The germline CDR1 and CDR2 sequences are DFQATT and SNEGSKA (reference sequence). CDR3 length: 12 amino acids. Trimming cost V 2 bases and J 6 bases, with 8 bases left between them. The chain's CDR3 is CSARLASNEQFF. The CDR3 region has the DNA TGCAGTGCTAGACTAGCCTCCAATGAGCAGTTCTTC.

This clone appeared many times. This chain links TRBV29-1 with TRBJ2-2; D unclear. V dropped 4 bases and J dropped 0 bases, with 12 bases sitting between them. Germline lookup yields CDR1 SQVTM and CDR2 ANQGSEA. This CDR3 spans 15 amino acids. CDR3 sequence reads: CSVGRSRANTGELFF. CDR3 nucleotide sequence: TGCAGCGTTGGTCGGAGCCGGGCGAACACCGGGGAGCTGTTTTTT.

In this sample, this clone turned up many times. The chain employs TRBV20-1 and TRBJ2-6, with 9 bases matching TRBD1. The CDR3 length is 15 residues. J lost 9 bases, V lost 6 bases, and 12 bases had no gene match. Germline loops: CDR1 DFQATT, CDR2 SNEGSKA (reference sequence). CDR3 bases: TGCAGTGCGCCCCCTACAGGGGGCGCGATCAACGTCCTGACTTTC. Protein: CSAPPTGGAINVLTF.

This clone was detected a few times. The V gene is TRBV6-9, the J gene TRBJ1-6; D unresolved. CDR1 is MNHGY and CDR2 is SVAAGI in the germline V gene. Trimming took 2 bases from V and 6 from J, leaving 2 bases between them. The CDR3 runs 12 residues. For the CDR3, the DNA is TGTGCCAGCAGTTATGCTAATTCACCCCTCCACTTT. This codes for CASSYANSPLHF.

The chain recombines TRBV19 with TRBJ2-2; D gene uncertain. V was shortened by 7 bases and J by 13 bases, with 25 bases between the two germline ends. There are 15 residues in the CDR3. Germline lookup yields CDR1 LNHDA and CDR2 SQIVND (reference sequence). The CDR3: CASTLVADGPSLLFF. CDR3 DNA: TGTGCCAGTACTCTGGTCGCAGATGGGCCCTCCTTGCTGTTTTTT. Together with reference TRBV19 and TRBJ2-2, the CDR3 gives the full variable domain: DGGITQSPKYLFRKEGQNVTLSCEQNLNHDAMYWYRQDPGQGLRLIYYSQIVNDFQKGDIAEGYSVSREKKESFPLTVTSAQKNPTAFYLCASTLVADGPSLLFFGEGSRLTVL.

This clone was picked up one time. At one end, the junction sequence differs from germline, possibly due to a read error. The V gene is TRBV7-6, the J gene TRBJ2-3; D ambiguous. Germline lookup yields CDR1 SGHVS and CDR2 FNYEAQ. This CDR3 region has 15 residues. This chain's CDR3 is CANSLSEDPTDTQYF. The CDR3 nucleotides are TGTGCCAACAGCTTGTCTGAGGACCCCACAGATACGCAGTATTTT.

This clone occurred many times. A much larger clonotype is one base distant, so this may be a read error. This specimen includes other DNA sequences encoding the same CDR3. The chain links TRBV28 to TRBJ1-5; TRBD1 might be the D (5 bases). This CDR3 is 14 amino acids long. Germline values: CDR1 MDHEN, CDR2 SYDVKM. This CDR3 reads CASLPGASNQPQHF. The CDR3, as DNA: TGTGCCAGCCTCCCCGGGGCGAGCAATCAGCCCCAGCACTTT.